A selection of T cell receptor beta chains follows, all from one sample in a study of cytomegalovirus exposure and HLA in healthy donors. Generated by immunoSEQ multiplex PCR, the TCRdb table keeps only in-frame clones and is missing some. The sample includes 120,000 or so clones, 90% to 97% of them seen just once. Sequenced: PBMCs. The receptor source for this set is a man younger than 35 in good health and CMV-seronegative. The CDR3 runs from the conserved cysteine through the conserved F or W. A D gene is named only where the DNA matches it firmly. A clone size is listed for some rows: how often the clone was seen (once, few, many), or a class if it is expanded.

d_call: TRBD2
clone_size: -
v_call: TRBV6-1
j_call: TRBJ2-1
cdr3_length: 15
cdr3_aa: CASSGRTSGRGEQFF
cdr3_nt: TGTGCCAGCAGTGGGCGGACTAGCGGGAGGGGTGAGCAGTTCTTC

d_call: TRBD1
clone_size: once
v_call: TRBV5-5
j_call: TRBJ2-3
cdr3_length: 15
cdr3_aa: CASSLTGGSTDTQYF
cdr3_nt: TGTGCCAGCAGCTTAACAGGGGGGAGCACAGATACGCAGTATTTT

d_call: TRBD1
clone_size: once
v_call: TRBV9
j_call: TRBJ2-7
cdr3_length: 15
cdr3_aa: CASNVATGTAYEQYF
cdr3_nt: TGTGCCAGCAACGTAGCTACTGGGACAGCCTACGAGCAGTACTTC

d_call: TRBD2
clone_size: -
v_call: TRBV7-2
j_call: TRBJ2-1
cdr3_length: 17
cdr3_aa: CASSPRGLAGGGNEQFF
cdr3_nt: TGTGCCAGCAGCCCAAGAGGTCTAGCGGGAGGAGGCAATGAGCAGTTCTTC

d_call: TRBD2
clone_size: -
v_call: TRBV27
j_call: TRBJ2-2
cdr3_length: 14
cdr3_aa: CASRRTSLAGELFF
cdr3_nt: TGTGCCAGCAGGAGGACTAGTCTGGCCGGGGAGCTGTTTTTT

d_call: TRBD1
clone_size: -
v_call: TRBV13
j_call: TRBJ1-2
cdr3_length: 12
cdr3_aa: CASSLGQYGYTF
cdr3_nt: TGTGCCAGCAGCTTGGGACAGTATGGCTACACCTTC

d_call: -
clone_size: -
v_call: TRBV6-1
j_call: TRBJ1-2
cdr3_length: 15
cdr3_aa: CASISQSGINYGYTF
cdr3_nt: TGTGCCAGCATTTCCCAATCCGGGATAAACTATGGCTACACCTTC

d_call: -
clone_size: -
v_call: TRBV7-2
j_call: TRBJ2-7
cdr3_length: 15
cdr3_aa: CASSFGPGIGYEQYF
cdr3_nt: TGTGCCAGCAGCTTTGGGCCAGGGATTGGCTACGAGCAGTACTTC

d_call: -
clone_size: -
v_call: TRBV6-1
j_call: TRBJ2-7
cdr3_length: 13
cdr3_aa: CASSMDTTYEQYF
cdr3_nt: TGTGCCAGCAGTATGGACACGACCTACGAGCAGTACTTC

d_call: TRBD1
clone_size: -
v_call: TRBV27
j_call: TRBJ1-1
cdr3_length: 15
cdr3_aa: CASSRQGALDTEAFF
cdr3_nt: TGTGCCAGCAGTCGACAGGGGGCCTTGGACACTGAAGCTTTCTTT

d_call: TRBD1
clone_size: -
v_call: TRBV6-5
j_call: TRBJ2-1
cdr3_length: 15
cdr3_aa: CASSFRQGSYNEQFF
cdr3_nt: TGTGCCAGCAGTTTCCGACAGGGGTCCTACAATGAGCAGTTCTTC

d_call: -
clone_size: -
v_call: TRBV7-8
j_call: TRBJ2-2
cdr3_length: 19
cdr3_aa: CASSPQRKTDLRVTGELFF
cdr3_nt: TGTGCCAGCAGCCCACAACGGAAGACAGACCTCCGAGTCACCGGGGAGCTGTTTTTT

d_call: -
clone_size: -
v_call: TRBV30
j_call: TRBJ1-1
cdr3_length: 14
cdr3_aa: CAWSDEGMNTEAFF
cdr3_nt: TGTGCCTGGAGTGACGAGGGCATGAACACTGAAGCTTTCTTT

d_call: TRBD2
clone_size: -
v_call: TRBV29-1
j_call: TRBJ2-2
cdr3_length: 13
cdr3_aa: CSVLAAGIGELFF
cdr3_nt: TGCAGCGTTCTAGCGGCGGGGATCGGGGAGCTGTTTTTT

d_call: -
clone_size: -
v_call: TRBV11-3
j_call: TRBJ1-3
cdr3_length: 14
cdr3_aa: CASSPRDIRNTIYF
cdr3_nt: TGTGCCAGCAGCCCCCGGGACATTAGAAACACCATATATTTT

d_call: TRBD1
clone_size: -
v_call: TRBV7-3
j_call: TRBJ1-5
cdr3_length: 15
cdr3_aa: CASSVGTGGWQPQHF
cdr3_nt: TGTGCCAGCAGTGTAGGGACAGGGGGATGGCAGCCCCAGCATTTT

d_call: -
clone_size: -
v_call: TRBV5-4
j_call: TRBJ2-3
cdr3_length: 14
cdr3_aa: CAFRDSRLADTQYF
cdr3_nt: TGTGCCTTCCGGGACTCCAGACTCGCGGATACGCAGTATTTT

d_call: -
clone_size: once
v_call: TRBV4-3
j_call: TRBJ2-7
cdr3_length: 16
cdr3_aa: CASSQERGISSYEQYF
cdr3_nt: TGCGCCAGCAGCCAAGAAAGAGGGATCAGCTCCTACGAGCAGTACTTC

d_call: -
clone_size: -
v_call: TRBV4-3
j_call: TRBJ2-3
cdr3_length: 11
cdr3_aa: CASSQGDSEYF
cdr3_nt: TGCGCCAGCAGCCAAGGCGATTCGGAGTATTTT

d_call: -
clone_size: -
v_call: TRBV19
j_call: TRBJ1-2
cdr3_length: 14
cdr3_aa: CASTSRASDFGYTF
cdr3_nt: TGTGCCAGTACTTCGAGGGCCTCGGATTTTGGCTACACCTTC

d_call: -
clone_size: -
v_call: TRBV5-5
j_call: TRBJ1-1
cdr3_length: 13
cdr3_aa: CASSPGQHTEAFF
cdr3_nt: TGTGCCAGCAGCCCCGGACAGCACACTGAAGCTTTCTTT

d_call: -
clone_size: -
v_call: TRBV19
j_call: TRBJ1-2
cdr3_length: 13
cdr3_aa: CASSRTGVFDYTF
cdr3_nt: TGTGCCAGTAGTCGAACGGGGGTGTTCGACTACACCTTC

d_call: TRBD1
clone_size: -
v_call: TRBV19
j_call: TRBJ1-1
cdr3_length: 14
cdr3_aa: CASIPDRKSGEAFF
cdr3_nt: TGTGCCAGCATTCCGGACAGGAAGAGCGGGGAAGCTTTCTTT

d_call: -
clone_size: -
v_call: TRBV6-5
j_call: TRBJ2-2
cdr3_length: 15
cdr3_aa: CASSYRRGETGELFF
cdr3_nt: TGTGCCAGCAGTTATCGACGCGGGGAGACCGGGGAGCTGTTTTTT

d_call: TRBD2
clone_size: -
v_call: TRBV11-2
j_call: TRBJ2-5
cdr3_length: 16
cdr3_aa: CASSLGSGGLQETQYF
cdr3_nt: TGTGCCAGCAGCTTGGGTAGCGGGGGACTTCAAGAGACCCAGTACTTC

d_call: -
clone_size: -
v_call: TRBV5-4
j_call: TRBJ1-4
cdr3_length: 15
cdr3_aa: CASSLGGLGGEKLFF
cdr3_nt: TGTGCCAGCAGCTTGGGGGGCTTGGGTGGAGAAAAACTGTTTTTT

d_call: -
clone_size: -
v_call: TRBV27
j_call: TRBJ1-5
cdr3_length: 18
cdr3_aa: CASSYQQGPEYSNQPQHF
cdr3_nt: TGTGCCAGCAGCTATCAACAGGGTCCCGAGTATAGCAATCAGCCCCAGCATTTT

d_call: -
clone_size: -
v_call: TRBV11-3
j_call: TRBJ1-1
cdr3_length: 13
cdr3_aa: CASTRTANTEAFF
cdr3_nt: TGTGCCAGCACGCGGACAGCGAACACTGAAGCTTTCTTT

d_call: -
clone_size: -
v_call: TRBV9
j_call: TRBJ1-1
cdr3_length: 16
cdr3_aa: CASSVALRGGVSEAFF
cdr3_nt: TGTGCCAGCAGCGTAGCCCTCAGAGGGGGGGTTTCTGAAGCTTTCTTT

d_call: TRBD1
clone_size: -
v_call: TRBV6-6
j_call: TRBJ2-1
cdr3_length: 15
cdr3_aa: CASSYGDSSYNEQFF
cdr3_nt: TGTGCCAGCAGTTACGGGGACAGCTCCTACAATGAGCAGTTCTTC

d_call: TRBD1
clone_size: -
v_call: TRBV7-9
j_call: TRBJ1-5
cdr3_length: 14
cdr3_aa: CASSKATGNQPQHF
cdr3_nt: TGTGCCAGCAGCAAAGCGACAGGGAATCAGCCCCAGCATTTT

d_call: -
clone_size: -
v_call: TRBV7-9
j_call: TRBJ1-1
cdr3_length: 14
cdr3_aa: CASSLSGVDTEAFF
cdr3_nt: TGTGCCAGCAGCTTATCCGGGGTGGACACTGAAGCTTTCTTT

d_call: -
clone_size: -
v_call: TRBV19
j_call: TRBJ2-7
cdr3_length: 12
cdr3_aa: CASSAQGYEQYF
cdr3_nt: TGTGCCAGTAGTGCCCAGGGCTACGAGCAGTACTTC

d_call: TRBD1
clone_size: once
v_call: TRBV5-4
j_call: TRBJ2-7
cdr3_length: 13
cdr3_aa: CASSFQGASEQYF
cdr3_nt: TGTGCCAGCAGCTTTCAGGGGGCCTCCGAGCAGTACTTC

d_call: -
clone_size: -
v_call: TRBV2
j_call: TRBJ1-5
cdr3_length: 14
cdr3_aa: CASSEGQSNQPQHF
cdr3_nt: TGTGCCAGCAGTGAAGGGCAGAGCAATCAGCCCCAGCATTTT

d_call: -
clone_size: -
v_call: TRBV6-1
j_call: TRBJ2-7
cdr3_length: 12
cdr3_aa: CASSAGGGEQYF
cdr3_nt: TGTGCCAGCAGTGCGGGGGGCGGCGAGCAGTACTTC

d_call: -
clone_size: -
v_call: TRBV6-4
j_call: TRBJ1-5
cdr3_length: 18
cdr3_aa: CASSKSQGNKGGNQPQHF
cdr3_nt: TGTGCCAGCAGTAAAAGTCAGGGAAATAAAGGTGGGAATCAGCCCCAGCATTTT

d_call: TRBD2
clone_size: once
v_call: TRBV28
j_call: TRBJ2-1
cdr3_length: 17
cdr3_aa: CASSLFRTLAGGNEQFF
cdr3_nt: TGTGCCAGCAGTTTATTTCGGACTTTAGCGGGAGGGAATGAGCAGTTCTTC

d_call: TRBD2
clone_size: -
v_call: TRBV4-1
j_call: TRBJ2-4
cdr3_length: 17
cdr3_aa: CASSQDWAGAAKNIQYF
cdr3_nt: TGCGCCAGCAGCCAAGATTGGGCGGGAGCTGCCAAAAACATTCAGTACTTC

d_call: -
clone_size: -
v_call: TRBV5-8
j_call: TRBJ1-5
cdr3_length: 12
cdr3_aa: CASSGGGQPQHF
cdr3_nt: TGTGCCAGCAGCGGGGGGGGACAGCCCCAGCATTTT

d_call: -
clone_size: -
v_call: TRBV2
j_call: TRBJ2-7
cdr3_length: 17
cdr3_aa: CASSERGLASGSYEQYF
cdr3_nt: TGTGCCAGCAGTGAAAGAGGGCTAGCGAGTGGCTCCTACGAGCAGTACTTC

d_call: TRBD1
clone_size: -
v_call: TRBV6-1
j_call: TRBJ1-5
cdr3_length: 15
cdr3_aa: CASSSLQGANQPQHF
cdr3_nt: TGTGCCAGCAGTTCCCTACAGGGGGCCAACCAGCCCCAGCATTTT

d_call: -
clone_size: -
v_call: TRBV5-1
j_call: TRBJ1-3
cdr3_length: 16
cdr3_aa: CASSVNGQSSGNTIYF
cdr3_nt: TGCGCCAGCAGCGTTAACGGACAGTCCTCTGGAAACACCATATATTTT

d_call: TRBD2
clone_size: -
v_call: TRBV7-3
j_call: TRBJ2-1
cdr3_length: 17
cdr3_aa: CASSPRPAGTSGNEQFF
cdr3_nt: TGTGCCAGCAGCCCCCGACCTGCCGGGACTAGCGGGAATGAGCAGTTCTTC

d_call: -
clone_size: -
v_call: TRBV7-2
j_call: TRBJ1-5
cdr3_length: 15
cdr3_aa: CASSFAGAINQPQHF
cdr3_nt: TGTGCCAGCAGCTTCGCAGGGGCCATCAATCAGCCCCAGCATTTT

d_call: TRBD2
clone_size: -
v_call: TRBV30
j_call: TRBJ2-1
cdr3_length: 15
cdr3_aa: CAWRLAGASYNEQFF
cdr3_nt: TGTGCCTGGAGACTAGCGGGAGCCTCCTACAATGAGCAGTTCTTC

d_call: TRBD1
clone_size: -
v_call: TRBV4-3
j_call: TRBJ2-7
cdr3_length: 14
cdr3_aa: CASSWGQGANEQYF
cdr3_nt: TGCGCCAGCAGCTGGGGACAGGGGGCCAACGAGCAGTACTTC

d_call: -
clone_size: once
v_call: TRBV7-9
j_call: TRBJ2-3
cdr3_length: 11
cdr3_aa: CASSSQGGQYF
cdr3_nt: TGTGCCAGCAGCTCCCAGGGGGGGCAGTATTTT

d_call: -
clone_size: -
v_call: TRBV11-2
j_call: TRBJ1-4
cdr3_length: 13
cdr3_aa: CASSLEGQGKLFF
cdr3_nt: TGTGCCAGCAGCTTAGAAGGGCAGGGAAAACTGTTTTTT

d_call: -
clone_size: -
v_call: TRBV7-9
j_call: TRBJ1-1
cdr3_length: 14
cdr3_aa: CASSFQGGNTEAFF
cdr3_nt: TGTGCCAGCAGCTTCCAGGGAGGGAACACTGAAGCTTTCTTT

d_call: -
clone_size: -
v_call: TRBV27
j_call: TRBJ2-7
cdr3_length: 15
cdr3_aa: CASRRGGVYSYEQYF
cdr3_nt: TGTGCCAGCAGGCGAGGGGGGGTGTACTCCTACGAGCAGTACTTC

d_call: -
clone_size: -
v_call: TRBV28
j_call: TRBJ2-2
cdr3_length: 15
cdr3_aa: CASRRQVPGTGELFF
cdr3_nt: TGTGCCAGCAGAAGACAGGTCCCAGGGACCGGGGAGCTGTTTTTT

d_call: -
clone_size: -
v_call: TRBV10-3
j_call: TRBJ2-7
cdr3_length: 15
cdr3_aa: CAISSGLREQGEQYF
cdr3_nt: TGTGCCATCAGTTCGGGCCTAAGGGAACAGGGCGAGCAGTACTTC

d_call: TRBD2
clone_size: -
v_call: TRBV5-1
j_call: TRBJ2-7
cdr3_length: 15
cdr3_aa: CASSFGLAPTYEQYF
cdr3_nt: TGCGCCAGCAGCTTCGGACTAGCGCCGACCTACGAGCAGTACTTC